These 27 T cell receptor beta chains were sequenced from one sample in a study of T cell changes during pregnancy in multiple sclerosis. This table comes from immunoSEQ multiplex PCR, and its TCRdb copy is limited to in-frame clones, with some not included. The top ten clones hold under 10% of a sample with roughly 40,000 clones, around 90% of them seen once. This material consisted of CD8+ T cells from peripheral blood mononuclear cells, taken before pregnancy. Source of these receptors: a female donor with multiple sclerosis, enrolled in a pregnancy study.

This chain connects TRBV28 to TRBJ2-2; 8 bases match TRBD1. The CDR3 consists of 15 residues. Germline CDR1 and CDR2: MDHEN and SYDVKM. The trim removed 6 bases at V and 1 base at J, leaving 4 bases unmatched. The CDR3 nucleotides are TGTGCCAGCAGGCTGGGACAGGTGAACACCGGGGAGCTGTTTTTT. Translated, it gives CASRLGQVNTGELFF.

The V and J genes are TRBV14 and TRBJ2-2, with TRBD2 matching over 10 bases. Germline assignment: CDR1 SGHDN and CDR2 FVKESK. There are 15 residues in the CDR3. V gave up 0 bases and J gave up 7 bases; unmatched junction bases: 2. CDR3 nucleotide sequence: TGTGCCAGCAGCCAAGAAATAGCGGGAGGCGGGGAGCTGTTTTTT. It translates to CASSQEIAGGGELFF.

This rearrangement joins TRBV6-5 to TRBJ1-1; D is possibly TRBD1 (6 bases). In germline, CDR1 is MNHEY, CDR2 SVGAGI. The V end lost 2 bases, the J end lost 4 bases, and 11 bases lay between the germline ends. The CDR3 contains 14 residues. DNA for the CDR3: TGTGCCAGCAGTTACCCTGGGGGCGGCACTGAAGCTTTCTTT. It yields the protein CASSYPGGGTEAFF.

The chain uses TRBV5-1 and TRBJ2-3; D not certain. Germline V gene data show CDR1 as SGHRS and CDR2 as YFSETQ. The CDR3 is 13 amino acids. With 0 bases removed from V and 6 bases from J, the gap between germline ends came to 8 bases. Here the CDR3 DNA reads TGCGCCAGCAGCTTGGTTGGCAGGGATACGCAGTATTTT. Its protein product is CASSLVGRDTQYF. Full variable domain (rest looked up from reference TRBV5-1 and TRBJ2-3): KAGVTQTPRYLIKTRGQQVTLSCSPISGHRSVSWYQQTPGQGLQFLFEYFSETQRNKGNFPGRFSGRQFSNSRSEMNVSTLELGDSALYLCASSLVGRDTQYFGPGTRLTVL.

V gene TRBV28 combines with J gene TRBJ1-5; D is possibly TRBD1 (5 bases). Germline V gene data show CDR1 as MDHEN and CDR2 as SYDVKM. V lost 7 bases, J lost 5 bases, and 9 bases lay in between. CDR3 length equals 12 residues. CDR3 sequence reads: CASTLGHQPQHF. The DNA of the CDR3 is TGTGCCAGCACCTTGGGGCATCAGCCCCAGCATTTT.

The rearrangement links TRBV29-1 to TRBJ1-2; maybe TRBD1 (5 bases). The V and J ends lost 0 bases and 1 base respectively, with 18 bases between them. CDR1 is SQVTM, CDR2 ANQGSEA, per germline. This CDR3 has 17 residues. CDR3 sequence reads: CSVEDPAGPPFNYGYTF. The CDR3 DNA is TGCAGCGTTGAAGATCCGGCAGGGCCTCCGTTTAACTATGGCTACACCTTC.

The rearrangement joins TRBV4-2 to TRBJ2-7; the match to TRBD2 covers 12 bases. The CDR3 sequence is 15 residues long. In germline, CDR1 is LGHNA, CDR2 YNFKEQ. V lost 4 bases, J lost 0 bases, and 1 base stayed unmatched. The CDR3 is CASSPTSGSSYEQYF. The CDR3 DNA reads TGTGCCAGCAGCCCGACTAGCGGGAGCTCCTACGAGCAGTACTTC.

J is TRBJ2-7 and V is TRBV7-8; possibly TRBD2 for D (6 bases). Deletions cut 1 base from V and 5 bases from J, with 15 bases between. CDR3 size: 15 residues. Germline-derived CDR1 and CDR2 are SGHVS and FQNEAQ. The CDR3 coding sequence is TGTGCCAGCAGCTTAGTGGCCGGGAGTCGGGACGAGCAGTACTTC. Encoded protein: CASSLVAGSRDEQYF. Combining the CDR3 with reference TRBV7-8 and TRBJ2-7 gives the whole variable domain GAGVSQSPRYKVAKRGQDVALRCDPISGHVSLFWYQQALGQGPEFLTYFQNEAQLDKSGLPSDRFFAERPEGSVSTLKIQRTQQEDSAVYLCASSLVAGSRDEQYFGPGTRLTVT.

The chain is built from TRBV4-3 and TRBJ2-1; the match to TRBD2 covers 7 bases. The CDR3 totals 14 residues. Germline CDR1 reads LGHNA; CDR2 reads YSLEER. V dropped 4 bases and J dropped 7; count of bases not matched to a gene: 7. CDR3 DNA: TGCGCCAGCAGCCCCCGACTAGCCCAAAATGAGCAGTTCTTC. Amino acid sequence: CASSPRLAQNEQFF.

The sample holds a few counts of this clone. The chain carries TRBV6-5 and TRBJ1-1; maybe TRBD1 (6 bases). The germline CDR1 and CDR2 sequences are MNHEY and SVGAGI. The V gene lost 4 bases and the J gene lost 8 bases, with 14 bases spanning the gap. The CDR3 is made up of 13 amino acids. CDR3 sequence reads: CASSSTTGLEAFF. In DNA, the CDR3 is TGTGCCAGCAGTTCTACGACAGGCCTAGAAGCTTTCTTT.

This rearrangement joins TRBV27 to TRBJ2-1; 7 nucleotides line up with TRBD1. V shed 8 bases and J 6 bases; nucleotides not matched to a gene: 10. Germline CDR1 and CDR2: MNHEY and SMNVEV (reference sequence). The CDR3 runs 14 residues. The CDR3 region is CASGLRDRPNEQFF. The CDR3 DNA sequence: TGTGCCAGCGGACTCCGGGACAGACCCAATGAGCAGTTCTTC.

The chain employs TRBV6-1 and TRBJ2-7; TRBD2 matches at 11 bases. Germline assignment: CDR1 MNHNS and CDR2 SASEGT. J gave up 1 base and V 5 bases, and 4 bases lay outside the gene matches. The CDR3 is 15 amino acids. The CDR3 sequence: CASSQTSGSSYEQYF. In DNA, the CDR3 is TGTGCCAGCAGTCAAACTAGCGGGAGTTCCTACGAGCAGTACTTC.

The rearrangement joins TRBV28 to TRBJ2-7; 15 nucleotides line up with TRBD2. CDR1 is MDHEN and CDR2 is SYDVKM in the germline V gene. The CDR3 spans 14 residues. The V segment lost 8 bases and the J segment 7 bases; nucleotides outside the gene matches: 6. The DNA of the CDR3 is TGTGCCAGCGCCTCGGGACTAGCGGGAGGAGAGCAGTACTTC. It encodes CASASGLAGGEQYF.

This chain links TRBV5-6 with TRBJ2-1; 15 bases match TRBD2. The CDR3 consists of 18 residues. V shed 3 bases and J 8 bases; nucleotides not matched to a gene: 12. Per the germline V gene, CDR1 is SGHDT and CDR2 is YYEEEE. Here the CDR3 DNA reads TGTGCCAGCAGCTCGGGGGGGACTAGCGGGAGGAGTTTGGATGAGCAGTTCTTC. The encoded protein is CASSSGGTSGRSLDEQFF.

The DNA of the CDR3 is TGCGCCAGCCTATCGACAGGGTGCACTGAAGCTTTCTTT. Translating gives CASLSTGCTEAFF. V and J are TRBV23-1 and TRBJ1-1, with TRBD1 matching 7 bases. TRBV23-1 is noted as an ORF with a role that remains uncertain. This CDR3 has 13 amino acids. Losses at the gene ends were 8 bases for V and 4 bases for J; bases not matched to a gene: 7.

V usage is TRBV27 and J usage is TRBJ2-1; 8 bases align to TRBD2. The CDR3 runs 15 residues. V trimming: 6 bases; J trimming: 4 bases; junction bases outside the gene matches: 8. Germline lookup yields CDR1 MNHEY and CDR2 SMNVEV (reference sequence). The CDR3 DNA reads TGTGCCAGCAGATCGAGCGGGAGCAAATACAATGAGCAGTTCTTC. This encodes CASRSSGSKYNEQFF.

V is TRBV4-1 and J is TRBJ2-7; 10 positions match TRBD2. CDR1 and CDR2 (germline): MGHRA, YSYEKL. CDR3 size: 15 residues. V trimming: 2 bases; J trimming: 5 bases; junction bases outside the gene matches: 6. Here the CDR3 DNA reads TGCGCCAGCAGCCAATCTAGCGGGAGCAAAAACGAGCAGTACTTC. Its protein product is CASSQSSGSKNEQYF.

The V and J genes are TRBV6-4 and TRBJ2-1; TRBD2 matches at 9 bases. The CDR3 covers 15 residues. From germline, CDR1 is MRHNA and CDR2 SNTAGT. Germline trimming cut 3 bases from V and 4 bases from J; bases unmatched to any gene: 4. CDR3 residues: CASSERLAGYNEQFF. The CDR3 region has the DNA TGTGCCAGCAGTGAAAGGCTAGCGGGATACAATGAGCAGTTCTTC.

The J gene is TRBJ2-1, the V gene TRBV27; the match to TRBD1 covers 9 bases. After removal of 3 bases from V and 2 bases from J, the junction contained 2 bases not matched to a gene. This CDR3 region has 15 residues. The germline CDR1 and CDR2 sequences are MNHEY and SMNVEV (reference sequence). The CDR3 bases are TGTGCCAGCAGTTTGACAGGGGGTGCCTACAATGAGCAGTTCTTC. It is translated as CASSLTGGAYNEQFF.

This rearrangement joins TRBV4-1 to TRBJ2-1, with TRBD2 matching 14 bases. CDR1 and CDR2 from the germline V gene are MGHRA and YSYEKL. The V gene end was trimmed by 1 base and the J gene end by 7 bases; junction bases not matched to a gene: 3. The CDR3 spans 16 residues. CDR3 sequence: CASSQGLAGGLNEQFF. DNA of the CDR3: TGCGCCAGCAGCCAAGGACTAGCGGGGGGGCTAAATGAGCAGTTCTTC.

In DNA form, the CDR3 reads TGTGCCAGCAAGTCTTTAGGGGGCGACGAGCAGTACTTC. It translates to CASKSLGGDEQYF. The gene calls are TRBV27 and TRBJ2-7, with TRBD1 matching over 7 bases. After removal of 7 bases from V and 5 bases from J, the junction contained 8 bases not matched to a gene. Germline assignment: CDR1 MNHEY and CDR2 SMNVEV (reference sequence). The CDR3 contains 13 residues.

The chain links TRBV4-1 to TRBJ1-1; D is ambiguous. CDR1 and CDR2 from the germline V gene are MGHRA and YSYEKL. Trimming removed 2 bases from V and 3 bases from J, with 10 bases in between. This CDR3 contains 14 residues. This chain's CDR3 is CASSQQSLYTEAFF. The CDR3 DNA follows: TGCGCCAGCAGCCAACAGTCTTTGTACACTGAAGCTTTCTTT.

V usage is TRBV6-5 and J usage is TRBJ1-2, with D possibly TRBD1 on 6 matching bases. CDR1 MNHEY and CDR2 SVGAGI come from the germline V gene. Trimming removed 5 bases at V and 7 bases at J, with 11 bases between. The CDR3 has 12 residues. The CDR3 nucleotides are TGTGCCAGCAGTCCCGGACAGAGTGGCTACACCTTC. Its protein is CASSPGQSGYTF.

The chain recombines TRBV6-6 with TRBJ2-7; 11 nucleotides agree with TRBD1. This CDR3 spans 14 amino acids. V dropped 2 bases and J dropped 7; count of bases not matched to a gene: 4. Per germline, CDR1 MNHNY and CDR2 SVGAGI (reference sequence). The CDR3 region is CASSYGQGAWEQYF. DNA of the CDR3: TGTGCCAGCAGTTACGGACAGGGGGCGTGGGAGCAGTACTTC.

J is TRBJ2-7 and V is TRBV4-1, with TRBD2 as a possible D gene (5 bases). The V gene's germline CDR1 is MGHRA and CDR2 YSYEKL. The CDR3 is 14 residues long. V lost 0 bases to trimming and J lost 6 bases, with 12 bases between them. The CDR3 DNA follows: TGCGCCAGCAGCCAAGAGGTCCGACGGGGCGAGCAGTACTTC. Amino acid sequence: CASSQEVRRGEQYF.

V usage is TRBV28 and J usage is TRBJ1-2; perhaps TRBD1 as D (5 bases). Trimming left V 5 bases short and J 2 bases short, with 12 bases between. The CDR3 extends over 14 amino acids. Germline V CDR1 and CDR2: MDHEN, SYDVKM. DNA of the CDR3: TGTGCCAGCAGTCCTCCGGGGGTCAACTATGGCTACACCTTC. Translation gives CASSPPGVNYGYTF.

This chain uses TRBV7-8 with TRBJ2-1, with 11 nucleotides matching TRBD2. With 3 bases clipped from V and 3 bases from J, the junction kept 4 bases outside the gene matches. The CDR3 runs to 16 residues. The germline V gene encodes CDR1 SGHVS and CDR2 FQNEAQ. In nucleotides, the CDR3 is TGTGCCAGCAGCTTGAGGACTAGCGGGTTCTACAATGAGCAGTTCTTC. Amino acids: CASSLRTSGFYNEQFF.